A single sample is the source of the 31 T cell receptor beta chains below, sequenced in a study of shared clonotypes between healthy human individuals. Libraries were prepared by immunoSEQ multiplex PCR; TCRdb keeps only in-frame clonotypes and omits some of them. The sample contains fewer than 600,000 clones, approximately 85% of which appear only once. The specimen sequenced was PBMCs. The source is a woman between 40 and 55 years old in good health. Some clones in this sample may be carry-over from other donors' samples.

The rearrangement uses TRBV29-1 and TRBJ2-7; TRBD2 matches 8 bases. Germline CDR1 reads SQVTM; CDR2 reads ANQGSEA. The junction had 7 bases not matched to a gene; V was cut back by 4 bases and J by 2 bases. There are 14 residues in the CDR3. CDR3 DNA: TGCAGCGTTGGGGCGCGGGAGGCTCCCTACGAGCAGTACTTC. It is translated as CSVGAREAPYEQYF.

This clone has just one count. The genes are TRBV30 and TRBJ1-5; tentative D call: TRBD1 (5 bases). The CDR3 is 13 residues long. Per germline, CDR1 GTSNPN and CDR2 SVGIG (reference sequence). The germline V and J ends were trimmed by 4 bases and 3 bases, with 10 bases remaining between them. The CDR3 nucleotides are TGTGCCTGGACAGGAGGGGACAATCAGCCCCAGCATTTT. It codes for CAWTGGDNQPQHF. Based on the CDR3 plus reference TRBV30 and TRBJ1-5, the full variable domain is SQTIHQWPATLVQPVGSPLSLECTVEGTSNPNLYWYRQAAGRGLQLLFYSVGIGQISSEVPQNLSASRPQDRQFILSSKKLLLSDSGFYLCAWTGGDNQPQHFGDGTRLSIL.

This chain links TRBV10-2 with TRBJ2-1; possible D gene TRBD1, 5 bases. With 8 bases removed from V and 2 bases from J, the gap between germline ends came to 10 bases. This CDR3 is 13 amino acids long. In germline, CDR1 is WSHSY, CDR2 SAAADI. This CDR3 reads CASGGAAYNEQFF. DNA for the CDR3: TGCGCCAGCGGTGGGGCGGCCTACAATGAGCAGTTCTTC.

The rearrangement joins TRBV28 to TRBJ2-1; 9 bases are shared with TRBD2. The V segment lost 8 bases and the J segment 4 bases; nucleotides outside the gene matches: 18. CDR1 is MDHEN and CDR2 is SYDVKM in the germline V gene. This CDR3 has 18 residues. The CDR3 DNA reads TGTGCCAGCCCTAAGGGGATTTCTAGCGGGAAGGATTACAATGAGCAGTTCTTC. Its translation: CASPKGISSGKDYNEQFF.

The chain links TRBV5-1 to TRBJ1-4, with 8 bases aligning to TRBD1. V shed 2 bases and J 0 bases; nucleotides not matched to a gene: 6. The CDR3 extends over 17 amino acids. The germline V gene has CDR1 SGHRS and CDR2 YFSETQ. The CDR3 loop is CASSFGRGHTTNEKLFF. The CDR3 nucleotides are TGCGCCAGCAGCTTTGGCAGGGGGCACACAACTAATGAAAAACTGTTTTTT.

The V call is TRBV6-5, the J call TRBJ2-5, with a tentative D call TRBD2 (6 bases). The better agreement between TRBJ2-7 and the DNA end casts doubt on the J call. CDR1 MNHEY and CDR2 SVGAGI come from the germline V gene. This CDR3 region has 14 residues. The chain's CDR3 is CASSYDGRGYEQYF. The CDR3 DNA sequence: TGTGCCAGCAGTTACGACGGGAGAGGCTACGAGCAGTACTTC.

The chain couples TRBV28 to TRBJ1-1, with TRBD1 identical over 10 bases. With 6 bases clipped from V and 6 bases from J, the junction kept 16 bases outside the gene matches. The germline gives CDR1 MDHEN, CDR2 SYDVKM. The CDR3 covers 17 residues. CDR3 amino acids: CASSLPNPGTGAPEAFF. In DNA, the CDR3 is TGTGCCAGCAGCCTTCCCAATCCCGGGACAGGGGCACCTGAAGCTTTCTTT.

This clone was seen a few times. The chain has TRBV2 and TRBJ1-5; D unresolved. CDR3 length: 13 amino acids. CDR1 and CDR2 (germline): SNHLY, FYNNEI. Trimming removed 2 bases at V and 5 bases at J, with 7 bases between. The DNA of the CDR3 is TGTGCCAGCAGTGAACAGCACGATCAGCCCCAGCATTTT. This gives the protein CASSEQHDQPQHF.

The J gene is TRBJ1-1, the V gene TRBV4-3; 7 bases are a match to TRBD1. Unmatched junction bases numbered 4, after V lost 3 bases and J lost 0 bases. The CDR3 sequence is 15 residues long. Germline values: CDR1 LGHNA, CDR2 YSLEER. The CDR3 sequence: CASSQTTGLNTEAFF. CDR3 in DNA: TGCGCCAGCAGCCAGACGACAGGGCTGAACACTGAAGCTTTCTTT.

The CDR3 region has the DNA TGTGCCAGAAGACCGGGACAATACTATGGCTACACCTTC. Its protein product is CARRPGQYYGYTF. The chain links TRBV27 to TRBJ1-2; the D gene is possibly TRBD1 (6 bases). The CDR3 runs 13 residues. V was pared by 9 bases and J by 3 bases, with 14 bases between. Germline-derived CDR1 and CDR2 are MNHEY and SMNVEV (reference sequence).

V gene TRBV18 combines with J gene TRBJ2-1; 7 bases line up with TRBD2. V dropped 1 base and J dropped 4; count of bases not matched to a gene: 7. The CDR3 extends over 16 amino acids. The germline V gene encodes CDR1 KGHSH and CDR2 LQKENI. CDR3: CASSPLVGGNYNEQFF. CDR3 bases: TGTGCCAGCTCACCACTGGTGGGAGGGAATTACAATGAGCAGTTCTTC.

DNA of the CDR3: TGTGCCAGCAGTTACGAGTCTCGAGACACTGAAGCTTTCTTT. Its protein product is CASSYESRDTEAFF. V usage is TRBV6-6 and J usage is TRBJ1-1; D not resolved. Germline lookup yields CDR1 MNHNY and CDR2 SVGAGI (reference sequence). This CDR3 is built from 14 residues. The V end lost 2 bases, the J end lost 3 bases, and 10 bases lay between the germline ends.

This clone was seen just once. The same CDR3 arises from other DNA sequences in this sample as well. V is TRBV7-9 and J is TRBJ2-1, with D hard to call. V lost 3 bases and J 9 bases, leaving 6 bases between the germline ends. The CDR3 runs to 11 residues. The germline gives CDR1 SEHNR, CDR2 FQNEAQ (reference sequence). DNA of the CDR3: TGTGCCAGCAGCTTCGATCGTGAGCAGTTCTTC. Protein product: CASSFDREQFF.

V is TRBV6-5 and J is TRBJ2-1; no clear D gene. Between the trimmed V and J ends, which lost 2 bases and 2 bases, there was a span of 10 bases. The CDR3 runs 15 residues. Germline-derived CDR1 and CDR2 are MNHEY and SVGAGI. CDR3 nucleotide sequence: TGTGCCAGCAGTTACGGGCAGACTCCCTACAATGAGCAGTTCTTC. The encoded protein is CASSYGQTPYNEQFF.

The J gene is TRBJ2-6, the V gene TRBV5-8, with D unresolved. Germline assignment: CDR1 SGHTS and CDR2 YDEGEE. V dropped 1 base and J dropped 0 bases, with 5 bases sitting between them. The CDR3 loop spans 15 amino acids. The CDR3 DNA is TGTGCCAGCAGCTTGAGTCGCTCTGGGGCCAACGTCCTGACTTTC. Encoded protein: CASSLSRSGANVLTF.

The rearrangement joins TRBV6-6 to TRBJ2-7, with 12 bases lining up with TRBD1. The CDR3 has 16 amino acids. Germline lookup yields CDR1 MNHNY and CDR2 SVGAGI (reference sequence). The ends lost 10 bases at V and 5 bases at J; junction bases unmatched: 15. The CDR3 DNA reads TGTGCCACCCTCTTACACCCGGGACAGGGGGCTCACGAGCAGTACTTC. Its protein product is CATLLHPGQGAHEQYF.

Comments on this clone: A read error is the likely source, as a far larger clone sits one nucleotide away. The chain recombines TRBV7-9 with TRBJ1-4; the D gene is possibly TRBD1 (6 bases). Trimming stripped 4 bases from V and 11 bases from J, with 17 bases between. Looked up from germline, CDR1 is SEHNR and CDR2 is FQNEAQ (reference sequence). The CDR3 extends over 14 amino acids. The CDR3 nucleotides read TGTGCCAGCAGCTCCACAGGGCACAACGAGAAACTGTTTTTT. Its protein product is CASSSTGHNEKLFF.

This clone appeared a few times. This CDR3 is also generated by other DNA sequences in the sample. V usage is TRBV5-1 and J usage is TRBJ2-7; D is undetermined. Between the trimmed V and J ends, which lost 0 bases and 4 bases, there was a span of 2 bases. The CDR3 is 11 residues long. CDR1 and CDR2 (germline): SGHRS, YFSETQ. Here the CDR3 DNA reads TGCGCCAGCAGCTTGGGGTACGAGCAGTACTTC. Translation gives CASSLGYEQYF.

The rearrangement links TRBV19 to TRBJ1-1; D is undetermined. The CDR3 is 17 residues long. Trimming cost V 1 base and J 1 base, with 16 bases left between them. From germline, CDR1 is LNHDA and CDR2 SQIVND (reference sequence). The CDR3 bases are TGTGCCAGTAGTATAGGGGCGGCTCAGCAAGCGAACACTGAAGCTTTCTTT. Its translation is CASSIGAAQQANTEAFF. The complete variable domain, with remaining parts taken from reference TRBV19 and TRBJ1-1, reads DGGITQSPKYLFRKEGQNVTLSCEQNLNHDAMYWYRQDPGQGLRLIYYSQIVNDFQKGDIAEGYSVSREKKESFPLTVTSAQKNPTAFYLCASSIGAAQQANTEAFFGQGTRLTVV.

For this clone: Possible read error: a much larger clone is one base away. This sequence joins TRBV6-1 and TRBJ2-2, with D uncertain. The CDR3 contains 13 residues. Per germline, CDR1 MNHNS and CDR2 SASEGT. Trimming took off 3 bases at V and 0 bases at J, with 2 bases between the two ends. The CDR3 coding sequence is TGTGCCAGCAGTGACCCGAACACCGGGGAGCTGTTTTTT. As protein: CASSDPNTGELFF.

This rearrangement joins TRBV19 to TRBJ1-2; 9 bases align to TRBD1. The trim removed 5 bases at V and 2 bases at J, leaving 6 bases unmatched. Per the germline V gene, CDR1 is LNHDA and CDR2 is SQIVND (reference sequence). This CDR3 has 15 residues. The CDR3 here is CASSPPGTGNYGYTF. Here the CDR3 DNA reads TGTGCCAGTAGTCCCCCCGGGACAGGGAACTATGGCTACACCTTC. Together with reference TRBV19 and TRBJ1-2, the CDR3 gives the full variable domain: DGGITQSPKYLFRKEGQNVTLSCEQNLNHDAMYWYRQDPGQGLRLIYYSQIVNDFQKGDIAEGYSVSREKKESFPLTVTSAQKNPTAFYLCASSPPGTGNYGYTFGSGTRLTVV.

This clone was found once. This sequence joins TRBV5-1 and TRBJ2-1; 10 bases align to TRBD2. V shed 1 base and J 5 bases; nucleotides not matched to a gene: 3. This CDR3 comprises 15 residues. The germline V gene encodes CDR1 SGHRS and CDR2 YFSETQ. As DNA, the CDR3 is TGCGCCAGCAGCTTGCTAGCGGGAGACAACAATGAGCAGTTCTTC. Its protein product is CASSLLAGDNNEQFF.

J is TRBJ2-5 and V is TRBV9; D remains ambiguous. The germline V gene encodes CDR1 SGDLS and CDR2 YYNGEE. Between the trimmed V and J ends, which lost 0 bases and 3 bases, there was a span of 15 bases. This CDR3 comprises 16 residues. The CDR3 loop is CASSVDQWVGKETQYF. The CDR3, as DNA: TGTGCCAGCAGCGTAGATCAGTGGGTCGGAAAAGAGACCCAGTACTTC.

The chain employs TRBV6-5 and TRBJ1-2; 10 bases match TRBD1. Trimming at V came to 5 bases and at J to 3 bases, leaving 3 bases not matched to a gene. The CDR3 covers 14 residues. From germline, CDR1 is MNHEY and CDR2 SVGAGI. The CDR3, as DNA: TGTGCCAGCAGTCGGGACAGGGGATACTATGGCTACACCTTC. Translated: CASSRDRGYYGYTF.

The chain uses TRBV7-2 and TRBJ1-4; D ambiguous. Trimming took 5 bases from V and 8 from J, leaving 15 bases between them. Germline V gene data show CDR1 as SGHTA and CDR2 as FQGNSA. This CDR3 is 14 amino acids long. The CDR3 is CASSPGGLQEKLFF. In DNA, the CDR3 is TGTGCCAGCAGCCCGGGAGGGTTGCAAGAAAAACTGTTTTTT.

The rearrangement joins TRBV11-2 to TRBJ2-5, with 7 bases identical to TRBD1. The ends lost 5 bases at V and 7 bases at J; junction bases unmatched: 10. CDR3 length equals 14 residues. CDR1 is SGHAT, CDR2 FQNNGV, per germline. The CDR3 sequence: CASSLPGGSATQYF. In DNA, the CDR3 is TGTGCCAGCAGCCTCCCAGGGGGTTCGGCGACCCAGTACTTC.

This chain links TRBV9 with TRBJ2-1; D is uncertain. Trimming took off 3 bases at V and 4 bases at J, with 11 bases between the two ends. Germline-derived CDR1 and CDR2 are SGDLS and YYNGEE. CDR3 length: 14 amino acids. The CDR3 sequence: CASSARPLYNEQFF. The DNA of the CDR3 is TGTGCCAGCAGCGCCCGACCCTTATACAATGAGCAGTTCTTC.

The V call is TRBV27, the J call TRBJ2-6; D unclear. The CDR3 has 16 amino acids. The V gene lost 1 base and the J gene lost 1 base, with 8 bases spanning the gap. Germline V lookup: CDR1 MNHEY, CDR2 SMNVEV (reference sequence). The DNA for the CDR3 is TGTGCCAGCAGTTTATTCGCCGTATCTGGGGCCAACGTCCTGACTTTC. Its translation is CASSLFAVSGANVLTF.

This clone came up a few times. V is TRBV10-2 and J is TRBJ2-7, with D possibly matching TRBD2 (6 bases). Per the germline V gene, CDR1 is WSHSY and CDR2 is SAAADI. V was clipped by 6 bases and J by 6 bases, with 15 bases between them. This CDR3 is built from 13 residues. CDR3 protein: CASSAGPPAEQYF. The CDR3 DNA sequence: TGCGCCAGCAGCGCGGGGCCGCCAGCCGAGCAGTACTTC.

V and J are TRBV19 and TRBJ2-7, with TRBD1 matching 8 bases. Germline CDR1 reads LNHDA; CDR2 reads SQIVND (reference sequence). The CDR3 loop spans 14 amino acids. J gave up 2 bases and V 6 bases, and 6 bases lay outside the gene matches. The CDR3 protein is CASRPGTGTYEQYF. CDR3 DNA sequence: TGTGCCAGTAGACCAGGGACAGGAACCTACGAGCAGTACTTC.

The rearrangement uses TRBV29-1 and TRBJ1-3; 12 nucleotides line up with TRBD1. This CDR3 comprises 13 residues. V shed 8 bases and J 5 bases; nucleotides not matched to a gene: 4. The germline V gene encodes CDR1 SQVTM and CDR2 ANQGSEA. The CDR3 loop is CSTRDRGRNTIYF. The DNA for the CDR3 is TGCAGCACGCGGGACAGGGGGCGAAACACCATATATTTT.